In its sample, the clone carrying this TCR beta chain was seen a few times. The TCR beta library used iRepertoire HTBI primers with Arm-PCR amplification of CDR3. Per the authors' pipeline: Identified segments across samples numbered roughly 60 TRBV and roughly 15 TRBJ. TCRdb reprocessed the multiplex PCR reads with MiXCR, giving one entry per CDR3 protein. The V and J calls shown here were made by TCRdb, not taken from the authors' results. The sample has some 400,000 distinct CDR3 sequences; 14% to 15% are singletons. These data come from a study of regulatory T cells in long-lasting Graves disease. Time point described: newly diagnosed GD, antithyroid drugs for less than 3 months. The authors made the TCR library using RNA they extracted from PBMCs. A further study also used this sample, focusing on T cells in Graves' hyperthyroidism and ophthalmopathy.

The TCR was taken from a woman younger than 45 with Graves disease. The sample was peripheral blood mononuclear cells (PBMCs), taken at new diagnosis, from a patient treated with antithyroid drugs.

In nucleotides, the CDR3 is TGCGCCAGCAGCTCCGGGACTAGCGGGTTGGAGCAGTTCTTC. This sequence encodes CASSSGTSGLEQFF. This chain uses TRBV5-1 with TRBJ2-1; 12 bases fit TRBD2. V dropped 3 bases and J dropped 10; count of bases not matched to a gene: 5. This CDR3 contains 14 residues. The germline CDR1 and CDR2 sequences are SGHRS and YFSETQ.